This T cell receptor (beta chain) was obtained from a study of Graves' ophthalmopathy and Graves' hyperthyroidism. Germline values: CDR1 SNHLY, CDR2 FYNNEI. The CDR3 consists of 13 residues. Deletions cut 6 bases from V and 8 bases from J, with 16 bases between. Ten or more counts support this clonotype. Ophthalmopathy not arising within 18 months of follow-up defined hyperthyroidism as stable. Beta-chain TCR CDR3 regions were amplified from RNA transcripts. First-round RT-PCR with HTBI primers preceded a second-round multiplex PCR. Using its own MiXCR run on the multiplex PCR reads, TCRdb lists one record per CDR3 protein. The sample shows roughly 400,000 distinct CDR3 sequences, over 15% of them seen only once.

Sequencing was carried out using peripheral blood. The receptor comes from a young woman with stable Graves' hyperthyroidism. The chain is built from TRBV2 and TRBJ1-2; D unresolved. CDR3 nucleotide sequence: TGTGCCAGCAGGGGAGAGGTATTAAGAGGCTACACCTTC. It specifies CASRGEVLRGYTF. Together with reference TRBV2 and TRBJ1-2, the CDR3 gives the full variable domain: EPEVTQTPSHQVTQMGQEVILRCVPISNHLYFYWYRQILGQKVEFLVSFYNNEISEKSEIFDDQFSVERPDGSNFTLKIRSTKLEDSAMYFCASRGEVLRGYTFGSGTRLTVV.